This note documents a single T cell receptor (beta chain) sequence. Antigen: not known. One end of the junction varies from germline; a read error may be responsible. TCRdb re-called the reads with MiXCR, one entry per CDR3 protein. The sample yields some 800,000 distinct CDR3 sequences, approximately 32% seen once. This specimen belongs to a study of T cell repertoires in cytomegalovirus infection. Across the study: CMV infection together with matching HLA type was indicated by public TCR beta signatures.

CDR3 length: 16 residues. Per the germline V gene, CDR1 is LNHNV and CDR2 is YYDKDF (reference sequence). The sample in question was cultured CD8+ T cells from PBMCs, obtained from culture after CMV antigen stimulation. This rearrangement joins TRBV15 to TRBJ1-1; D gene uncertain. This clonotype originated in a human donor in good health (CMV status not recorded). Some clones in this sample may be carry-over from other donors' samples. In DNA form, the CDR3 reads TGTGTCACCAGCAGAGCGGAGCGGGAGATGAACACTGAAGCTTTCTTT. Translated: CVTSRAEREMNTEAFF.